Here is one TCR beta chain with its context. Clones were sequenced by immunoSEQ multiplex PCR, and TCRdb holds only the in-frame ones, with some missing. The sample comprises 250,000 or so clones, just under 85% of which are singletons, and about 6.3% rests with the top ten. The entry originates in a study of blood T cell repertoires in COVID-19. Across the whole study: Samples representing acute and convalescent COVID-19 were sourced from the United States, Italy and Spain.

The CDR3 totals 15 residues. Per the germline V gene, CDR1 is LNHDA and CDR2 is SQIVND (reference sequence). Trimming cost V 8 bases and J 1 base; bases outside gene matches: 4. The sample taken for sequencing was peripheral blood. This TCR derives from a woman aged 55 to 70 with active or convalescent COVID-19. The chain combines TRBV19 with TRBJ2-5; 13 bases are shared with TRBD2. The CDR3 DNA sequence: TGTGCCAGTCGACGGACTAGCGGGGGCCAAGAGACCCAGTACTTC. Protein: CASRRTSGGQETQYF.